This T cell receptor (beta chain) was identified in a study of identical twins. One entry per CDR3 protein, called by TCRdb with MiXCR from the 5' RACE reads. In the table there are a few hundred thousand distinct CDR3 sequences, around 9.6% of which are singletons. The sample holds many counts of this clonotype. Its specificity is not known. Study-level points and caveats: Out-of-frame alpha sequences common to twins exhibited an excess of low generation probability. The study found that models underestimated out-of-frame TCR alpha sharing in monozygotic twins. Invariant T cells like MAIT and iNKT could partly confound the zero-insertion analyses.

CDR3 length: 14 residues. The ends lost 5 bases at V and 5 bases at J; junction bases unmatched: 6. The sample was also linked to a second study, of yellow fever vaccine responses in identical twins.

This TCR was recovered from a young woman in good health. The chain combines TRBV12-3 or TRBV12-4 with TRBJ2-4; 7 bases are shared with TRBD1. The specimen was PBMCs. The CDR3, as DNA: TGTGCCAGCAGTCTAACCGGACAGGAAAACATTCAGTACTTC. Translated: CASSLTGQENIQYF.